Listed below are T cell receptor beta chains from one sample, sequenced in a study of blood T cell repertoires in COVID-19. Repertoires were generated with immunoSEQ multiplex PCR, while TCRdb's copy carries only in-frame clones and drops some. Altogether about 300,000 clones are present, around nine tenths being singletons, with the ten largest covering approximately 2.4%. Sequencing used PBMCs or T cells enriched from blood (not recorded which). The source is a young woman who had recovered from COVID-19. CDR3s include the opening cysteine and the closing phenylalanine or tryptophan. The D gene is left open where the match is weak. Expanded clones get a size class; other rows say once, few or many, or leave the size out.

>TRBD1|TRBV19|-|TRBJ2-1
TGTGCCAGCTCAAATACAGGGGGCGCGGGAAATGAGCAGTTCTTC
CASSNTGGAGNEQFF
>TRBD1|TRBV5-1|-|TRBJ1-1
TGCGCCAGCAGGCCTAGACAGGGTCAGAACACTGAAGCTTTCTTT
CASRPRQGQNTEAFF
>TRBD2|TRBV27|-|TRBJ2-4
TGTGCCAGCAGTCTCTCCCCACTAGCGGGAGGTAACATTCAGTACTTC
CASSLSPLAGGNIQYF
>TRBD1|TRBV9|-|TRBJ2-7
TGTGCCAGCAGCGTAGCTGGGGGACAGGGGGGATCCTACGAGCAGTACTTC
CASSVAGGQGGSYEQYF
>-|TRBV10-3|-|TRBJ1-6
TGTGCCATCAGTCACCCGAAGACAGGTCAAAATTCACCCCTCCACTTT
CAISHPKTGQNSPLHF
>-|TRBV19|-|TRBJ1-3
TGTGCCAGTATTCCCTCCTTTCTTGGAAACACCATATATTTT
CASIPSFLGNTIYF
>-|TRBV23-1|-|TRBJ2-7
TGCGCCAGCAGTTGGCTCCCTCGGGACGAGCAGTACTTC
CASSWLPRDEQYF
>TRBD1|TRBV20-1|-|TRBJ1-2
TGCAGTGCTAAGGGACAGGCGAGCTACACCTTC
CSAKGQASYTF
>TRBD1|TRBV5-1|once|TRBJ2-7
TGCGCCAGCAGAAAACAGGGGGCCTACGAGCAGTACTTC
CASRKQGAYEQYF
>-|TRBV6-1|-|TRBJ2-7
TGTGCCAGCAGTGAAGCGTTCCCTACCGGGGGCTACGAGCAGTACTTC
CASSEAFPTGGYEQYF
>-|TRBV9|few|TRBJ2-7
TGTGCCAGCAGCGTAGCTAGGGGACTTAGGGACGAGCAGTACTTC
CASSVARGLRDEQYF
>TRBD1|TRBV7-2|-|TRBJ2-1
TGTGCCACCTCAACCGGGACAGATTTGGGCAATGAGCAGTTCTTC
CATSTGTDLGNEQFF
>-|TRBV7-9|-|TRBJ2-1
TGTGCCAGCAGCTCCGAGCTTGCGGCCTACAATGAGCAGTTCTTC
CASSSELAAYNEQFF
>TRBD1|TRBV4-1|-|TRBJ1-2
TGCGCCAGCAGCCAAGGACAACAGGGGAACTATGGCTACACCTTC
CASSQGQQGNYGYTF
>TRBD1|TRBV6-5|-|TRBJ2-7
TGTGCCAGCAGAGGCCGGGACAGGGGGCTCGAGCAGTACTTC
CASRGRDRGLEQYF
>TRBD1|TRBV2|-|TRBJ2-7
TGTGCCAGTAACAGGGGCGCCTACGAGCAGTACTTC
CASNRGAYEQYF
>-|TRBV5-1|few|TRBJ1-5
TGCGCCAGCAGCTTGGGGCCGCATCAGCCCCAGCATTTT
CASSLGPHQPQHF
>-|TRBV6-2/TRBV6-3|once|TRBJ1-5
TGTGCCAGCAGTTCAAGGAGTAACGGATACCGGGATCAGCCCCAGCATTTT
CASSSRSNGYRDQPQHF
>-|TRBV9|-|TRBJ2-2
TGTGCCAGCAGCGTAGGGGGCCGAGGTTTTAATACCGGGGAGCTGTTTTTT
CASSVGGRGFNTGELFF
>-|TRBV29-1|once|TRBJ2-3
TGCAGCGTCAACTCAGGGGTCCGCACAGATACGCAGTATTTT
CSVNSGVRTDTQYF
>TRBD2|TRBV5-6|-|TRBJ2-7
TGTGCCAGCAGCGAAGCGGGGCCCACCTACGAGCAGTACTTC
CASSEAGPTYEQYF
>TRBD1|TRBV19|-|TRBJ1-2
TGTGCCAGTAGTGAAACAGGGGACTATGGCTACACCTTC
CASSETGDYGYTF
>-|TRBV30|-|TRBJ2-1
TGTGCCTGGAGCGACAGTTGGGCGAGGAATGAGCAGTTCTTC
CAWSDSWARNEQFF
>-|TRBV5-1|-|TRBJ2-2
TGCGCCAGCAGCTTGGCCGCTAGCACTTCGAACACCGGGGAGCTGTTTTTT
CASSLAASTSNTGELFF
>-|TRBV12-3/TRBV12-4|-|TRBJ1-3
TGTGCCAGCAGTTGGGGCCCGGTCACCATATATTTT
CASSWGPVTIYF
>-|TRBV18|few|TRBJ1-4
TGTGCCAGCTCACCCAAGGGGGCAACTAATGAAAAACTGTTTTTT
CASSPKGATNEKLFF
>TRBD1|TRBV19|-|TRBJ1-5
TGTGCCAGTAGTATTGGACAGGGGGCAAGTCAGCCCCAGCATTTT
CASSIGQGASQPQHF
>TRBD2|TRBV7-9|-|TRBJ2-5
TGTGCCAGTTCTATAGCGGGGAATCAAGAGACCCAGTACTTC
CASSIAGNQETQYF
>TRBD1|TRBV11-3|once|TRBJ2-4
TGTGCCAGCAGCGCCACGTCAGGGGGAAACATTCAGTACTTC
CASSATSGGNIQYF
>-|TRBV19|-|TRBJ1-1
TGTGCCAGTAGAACGAACCTTCGGGGGAACACTGAAGCTTTCTTT
CASRTNLRGNTEAFF
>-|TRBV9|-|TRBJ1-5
TGTGCCAGCAGCGTAGCTCCAGGTACCCTGAATCAGCCCCAGCATTTT
CASSVAPGTLNQPQHF